This TCR beta chain is drawn from a study of breast tumors, draining lymph nodes, adjacent tissues. Germline CDR1 is LGHDT and CDR2 is YNNKEL (reference sequence). The CDR3 consists of 13 residues. The germline V and J ends were trimmed by 11 bases and 0 bases, with 11 bases remaining between them. A note on this clonotype: Its matching antigen is unknown.

The lymph nodes were axillary draining lymph nodes from breast cancer patients. Each CDR3 protein gets one entry after TCRdb re-called the multiplex PCR reads with MiXCR. This table holds approximately 180,000 distinct CDR3 sequences, 33% found once. Notes on the study in general: Tumor TCR diversity was below lymph nodes but above nontumor tissue. The data were judged consistent with most tumor T cells coming from lymph node and expanding in tumor. Data only fit, rather than demonstrated, lymph node origin of most tumor T cells.

This clonotype originated in a female donor with breast cancer. Some clones in this sample may be carry-over from other donors' samples. The chain has TRBV3-1 and TRBJ2-1, with D unresolved. The sample taken for sequencing was axillary lymph node tissue. Here the CDR3 DNA reads TGTGCCGTGCTTGGGAACTCCTACAATGAGCAGTTCTTC. Protein: CAVLGNSYNEQFF.